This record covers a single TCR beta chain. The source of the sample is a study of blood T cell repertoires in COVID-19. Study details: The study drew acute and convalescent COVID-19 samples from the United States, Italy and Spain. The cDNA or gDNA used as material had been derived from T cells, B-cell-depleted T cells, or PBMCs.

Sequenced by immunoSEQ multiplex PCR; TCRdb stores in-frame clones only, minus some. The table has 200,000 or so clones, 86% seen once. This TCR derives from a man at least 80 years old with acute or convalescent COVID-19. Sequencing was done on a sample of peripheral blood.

DNA of the CDR3: TGTGCCTGGAGTCGAAGGGGACTCGAGATACTCCGGAGCTACAATGAGCAGTTCTTC. Translated: CAWSRRGLEILRSYNEQFF. The genes are TRBV30 and TRBJ2-1, with a weak D call TRBD2 (6 bases). V was cut by 2 bases and J by 3 bases, with 26 bases left in between. CDR3 size: 19 residues. From germline, CDR1 is GTSNPN and CDR2 SVGIG (reference sequence).